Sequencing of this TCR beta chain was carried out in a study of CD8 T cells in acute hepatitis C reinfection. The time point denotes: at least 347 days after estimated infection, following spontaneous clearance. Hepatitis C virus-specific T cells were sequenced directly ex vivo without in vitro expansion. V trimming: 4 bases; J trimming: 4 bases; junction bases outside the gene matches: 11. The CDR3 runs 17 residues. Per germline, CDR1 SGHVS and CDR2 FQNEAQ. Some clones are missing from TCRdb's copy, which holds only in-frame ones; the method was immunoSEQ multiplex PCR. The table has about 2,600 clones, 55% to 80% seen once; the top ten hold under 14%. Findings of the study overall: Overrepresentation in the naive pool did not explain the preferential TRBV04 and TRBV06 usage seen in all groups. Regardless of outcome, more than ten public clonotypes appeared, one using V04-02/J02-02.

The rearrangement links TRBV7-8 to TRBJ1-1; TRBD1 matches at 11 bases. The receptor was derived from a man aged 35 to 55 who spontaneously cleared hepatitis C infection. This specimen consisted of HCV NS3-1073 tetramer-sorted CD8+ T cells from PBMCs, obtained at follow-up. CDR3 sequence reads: CASSWRTGGPGGTEAFF. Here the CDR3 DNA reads TGTGCCAGCAGCTGGCGGACAGGGGGCCCGGGTGGCACTGAAGCTTTCTTT.